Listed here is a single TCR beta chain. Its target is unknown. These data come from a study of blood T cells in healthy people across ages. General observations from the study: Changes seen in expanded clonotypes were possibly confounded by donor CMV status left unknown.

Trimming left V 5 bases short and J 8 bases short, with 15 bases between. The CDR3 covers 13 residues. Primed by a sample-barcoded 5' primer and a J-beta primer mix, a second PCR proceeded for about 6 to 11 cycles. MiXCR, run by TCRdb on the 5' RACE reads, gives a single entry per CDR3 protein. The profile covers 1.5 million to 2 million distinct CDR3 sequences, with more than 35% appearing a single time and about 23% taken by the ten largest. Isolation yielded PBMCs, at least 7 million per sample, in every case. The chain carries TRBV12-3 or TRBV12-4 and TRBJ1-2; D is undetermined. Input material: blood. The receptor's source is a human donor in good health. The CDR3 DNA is TGTGCCAGCAGTCCCGGGTTCATAACCGGCTACACCTTC. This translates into CASSPGFITGYTF.